This TCR beta chain was retrieved from a study of long-term antiretroviral therapy in people with HIV. Findings and caveats of the study: Post-ART diversity increased but stayed below transplant donor controls. Compared with controls, HIV repertoires showed narrower CDR3 length ranges.

V was pared by 4 bases and J by 0 bases, with 6 bases between. The CDR3 runs 13 residues. Germline CDR1 and CDR2: LGHNA and YSLEER. Investigators performed immunoSEQ version v3.0 at survey level. Sequenced by immunoSEQ multiplex PCR; TCRdb stores in-frame clones only, minus some. The sample shows 20,000 to 25,000 clones, nearly 95% of them seen only once. Each donor had at least one pre-ART and at least two post-ART PBMC samples. Before they underwent DNA extraction, samples held about 1-10 million cryopreserved PBMC. On this clone: Its matching antigen is unknown.

Sequencing was performed on unsorted PBMCs, taken 4.4 years after starting antiretroviral therapy. This chain uses TRBV4-3 with TRBJ1-1; D is uncertain. The sequence was collected from a woman aged 45-65 years with HIV. CDR3 sequence reads: CASSRSMNTEAFF. In nucleotides, the CDR3 is TGCGCCAGCAGCCGGAGCATGAACACTGAAGCTTTCTTT.